This T cell receptor beta chain emerged from a study of blood T cells in healthy people across ages. Study results and caveats: Among long-lived donors, naive CD4+ cells were more numerous and diversity higher than in aged donors. Investigators treated diversity estimates from one million T cells as underestimates.

This clonotype showed up just once. No antigen is known for it. A second PCR of 7 to 11 cycles used a sample-barcoded 5' primer and a J-beta primer mix. Each cDNA molecule carried a tag from a template-switch adaptor that contained 12 random nucleotides. MiXCR was run by TCRdb on the 5' RACE reads, yielding one entry per CDR3 protein. The data show about 780,000 distinct CDR3 sequences, roughly 46% seen once. The sample comprised blood. The source of this sequence is an elderly man in good health.

The CDR3 is CASSSPSSGIRNEQYF. The CDR3 coding sequence is TGTGCCAGCAGCTCCCCGAGTAGCGGGATCCGCAACGAGCAGTACTTC. The chain uses TRBV11-2 and TRBJ2-7, with TRBD2 matching over 8 bases. CDR1 SGHAT and CDR2 FQNNGV come from the germline V gene. V lost 4 bases to trimming and J lost 5 bases; unmatched junction nucleotides: 13. The CDR3 has 16 amino acids.